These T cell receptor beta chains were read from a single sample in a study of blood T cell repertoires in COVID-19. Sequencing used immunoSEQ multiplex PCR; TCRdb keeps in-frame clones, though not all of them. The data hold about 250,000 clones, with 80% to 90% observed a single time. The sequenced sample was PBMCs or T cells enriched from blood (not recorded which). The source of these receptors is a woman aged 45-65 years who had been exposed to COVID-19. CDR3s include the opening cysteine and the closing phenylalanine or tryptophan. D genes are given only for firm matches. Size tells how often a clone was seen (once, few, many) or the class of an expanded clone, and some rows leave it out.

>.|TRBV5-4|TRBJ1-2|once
CASSLDSLVYGYTF
TGTGCCAGCAGCCTAGACAGTCTAGTCTATGGCTACACCTTC
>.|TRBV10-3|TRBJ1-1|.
CAITPSSLSTEAFF
TGTGCCATCACGCCCAGCTCGCTGTCGACAGAAGCTTTCTTT
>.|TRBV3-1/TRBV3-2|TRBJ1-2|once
CASSQAPGSNYGYTF
TGTGCCAGCAGCCAAGCGCCAGGGTCTAACTATGGCTACACCTTC
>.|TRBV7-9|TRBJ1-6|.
CASSLAEPRYNSPLHF
TGTGCCAGCAGCTTAGCAGAGCCCCGCTATAATTCACCCCTCCACTTT
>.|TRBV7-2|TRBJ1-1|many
CASSSGGPGGADEAFF
TGTGCCAGCAGCTCAGGCGGTCCCGGGGGGGCGGATGAAGCTTTCTTT
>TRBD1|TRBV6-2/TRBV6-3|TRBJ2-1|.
CASSYGLGTGGRGEQFF
TGTGCCAGCAGTTACGGGCTTGGGACAGGGGGACGGGGTGAGCAGTTCTTC
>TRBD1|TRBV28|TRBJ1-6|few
CASSPGQGGSPLHF
TGTGCCAGCAGTCCAGGACAGGGGGGGTCACCCCTCCACTTT
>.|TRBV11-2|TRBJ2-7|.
CASSFSGTHEQYF
TGTGCCAGCAGCTTTTCCGGGACTCACGAGCAGTACTTC
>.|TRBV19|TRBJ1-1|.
CASSRMPRGGSEAFF
TGTGCCAGTAGTCGTATGCCGCGCGGGGGGTCGGAAGCTTTCTTT
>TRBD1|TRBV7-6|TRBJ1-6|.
CASSLARRDRRLSSYNSPLHF
TGTGCCAGCAGCTTAGCGCGCCGGGACAGGCGACTTAGCTCCTATAATTCACCCCTCCACTTT
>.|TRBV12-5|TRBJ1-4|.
CASVAYREFF
TGTGCTAGTGTCGCATACCGGGAGTTTTTT
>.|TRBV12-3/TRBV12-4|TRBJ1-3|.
CASNYQGNTIYF
TGTGCCAGCAACTACCAGGGAAACACCATATATTTT
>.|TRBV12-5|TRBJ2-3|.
CASGLDYTQYF
TGTGCTAGTGGACTTGACTATACGCAGTATTTT
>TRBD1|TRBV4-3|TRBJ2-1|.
CASSQGTGTYHEQFF
TGCGCCAGCAGCCAAGGGACAGGGACCTACCATGAGCAGTTCTTC
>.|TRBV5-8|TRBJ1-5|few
CASSFGQGDNQPQHF
TGTGCCAGCAGCTTCGGCCAGGGCGACAATCAGCCCCAGCATTTT
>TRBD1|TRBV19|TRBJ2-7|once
CASSITGQGPYEQYF
TGTGCCAGTAGTATAACGGGACAGGGACCCTACGAGCAGTACTTC
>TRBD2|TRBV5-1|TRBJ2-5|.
CASSDGAGRETQYF
TGCGCCAGCAGCGACGGAGCGGGGAGGGAGACCCAGTACTTC
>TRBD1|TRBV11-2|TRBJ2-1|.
CASSLDRGGNEQFF
TGTGCCAGCAGCTTGGACAGGGGGGGGAATGAGCAGTTCTTC
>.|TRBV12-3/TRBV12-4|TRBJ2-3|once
CASSQTDTQYF
TGTGCCAGCAGCCAAACAGATACGCAGTATTTT
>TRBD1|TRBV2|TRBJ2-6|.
CARTGTGFSGANVLTF
TGTGCCAGAACCGGGACAGGTTTCTCTGGGGCCAACGTCCTGACTTTC
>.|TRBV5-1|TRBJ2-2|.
CASSLGGSNTGELFF
TGCGCCAGCAGCTTGGGCGGAAGTAACACCGGGGAGCTGTTTTTT
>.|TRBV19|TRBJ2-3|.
CASSTTSTDTQYF
TGTGCCAGTAGTACAACTAGCACAGATACGCAGTATTTT
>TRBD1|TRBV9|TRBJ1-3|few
CASSVEVRGQGNTIYF
TGTGCCAGCAGCGTAGAGGTCAGGGGGCAAGGAAACACCATATATTTT
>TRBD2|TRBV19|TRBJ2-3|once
CASSLRLAGLADTQYF
TGTGCCAGTAGTCTCCGACTAGCGGGGTTGGCAGATACGCAGTATTTT
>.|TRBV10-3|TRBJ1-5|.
CAISEPQASAQHF
TGTGCCATCAGTGAGCCCCAGGCGTCGGCCCAGCATTTT
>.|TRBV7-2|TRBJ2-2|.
CASRSTGSPAGELFF
TGTGCCAGCAGATCTACCGGGTCACCGGCCGGGGAGCTGTTTTTT
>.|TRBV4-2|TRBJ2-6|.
CASSQASSSGANVLTF
TGTGCCAGCAGCCAAGCGTCCAGCTCTGGGGCCAACGTCCTGACTTTC
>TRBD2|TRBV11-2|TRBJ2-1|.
CASSLGAGGRNEQFF
TGTGCCAGCAGCTTAGGAGCGGGGGGGCGAAATGAGCAGTTCTTC
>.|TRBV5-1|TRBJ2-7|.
CASSLEVASYEQYF
TGCGCCAGCAGCTTGGAGGTAGCGTCCTACGAGCAGTACTTC
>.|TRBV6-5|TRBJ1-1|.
CASILHGTEAFF
TGTGCCAGCATTCTCCACGGGACTGAAGCTTTCTTT
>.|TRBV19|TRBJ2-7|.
CASSPPPGLDIYEQYF
TGTGCCAGTAGCCCTCCTCCGGGACTGGATATCTACGAGCAGTACTTC
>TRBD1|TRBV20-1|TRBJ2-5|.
CSARTGETQYF
TGCAGTGCGAGGACAGGAGAGACCCAGTACTTC
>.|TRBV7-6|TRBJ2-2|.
CASSSRGGLGTGELFF
TGTGCCAGCAGCTCCCGTGGAGGCCTGGGTACCGGGGAGCTGTTTTTT
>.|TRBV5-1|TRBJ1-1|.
CASSLGSRGEAFF
TGCGCCAGCAGCTTGGGATCGAGAGGTGAAGCTTTCTTT
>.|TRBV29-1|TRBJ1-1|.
CSGRQLNTEAFF
TGCAGCGGCAGACAGCTGAACACTGAAGCTTTCTTT
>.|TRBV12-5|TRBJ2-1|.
CASGSTSATYNEQFF
TGTGCTAGTGGCTCCACGTCCGCGACCTACAATGAGCAGTTCTTC
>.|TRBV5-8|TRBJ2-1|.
CASIFTGLPYNEQFF
TGTGCCAGCATCTTTACAGGGTTGCCCTACAATGAGCAGTTCTTC
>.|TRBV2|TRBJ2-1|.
CASRTETYNEQFF
TGTGCCAGCAGAACCGAGACCTACAATGAGCAGTTCTTC
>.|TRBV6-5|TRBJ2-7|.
CASSYSSRGYYEQYF
TGTGCCAGCAGTTATTCATCCCGCGGATACTACGAGCAGTACTTC
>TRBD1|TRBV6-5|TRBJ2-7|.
CASSRDRAYYEQYF
TGTGCCAGCTCTAGGGACAGGGCCTACTACGAGCAGTACTTC
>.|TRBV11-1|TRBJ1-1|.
CASSLGGLAFF
TGTGCCAGCAGCCTCGGAGGGCTAGCTTTCTTT
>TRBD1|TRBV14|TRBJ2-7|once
CASSPTGAYHEQYF
TGTGCCAGCAGCCCGACAGGGGCGTACCACGAGCAGTACTTC
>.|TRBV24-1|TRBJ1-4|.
CATSDLRGYSEKLFF
TGTGCCACCAGTGATTTACGAGGGTACAGTGAAAAACTGTTTTTT
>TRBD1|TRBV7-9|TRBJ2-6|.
CASSREWSRGHSPGANVLTF
TGTGCCAGCAGCCGGGAATGGAGTAGGGGGCATTCTCCTGGGGCCAACGTCCTGACTTTC
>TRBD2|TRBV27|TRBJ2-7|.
CASTRRGGHEQYF
TGTGCCAGCACCCGACGGGGGGGCCACGAGCAGTACTTC
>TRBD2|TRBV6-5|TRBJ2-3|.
CASRPTGVGGGTQYF
TGTGCCAGCAGGCCTACTGGGGTCGGCGGGGGTACGCAGTATTTT
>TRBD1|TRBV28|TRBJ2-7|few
CASSGDSDEQYF
TGTGCCAGCAGCGGGGACAGCGACGAGCAGTACTTC
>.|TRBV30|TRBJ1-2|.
CAWSVLQGNYGYTF
TGTGCCTGGAGTGTACTCCAGGGGAACTATGGCTACACCTTC
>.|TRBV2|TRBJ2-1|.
CASSERGGRYNEQFF
TGTGCCAGCAGTGAAAGGGGGGGGCGATACAATGAGCAGTTCTTC